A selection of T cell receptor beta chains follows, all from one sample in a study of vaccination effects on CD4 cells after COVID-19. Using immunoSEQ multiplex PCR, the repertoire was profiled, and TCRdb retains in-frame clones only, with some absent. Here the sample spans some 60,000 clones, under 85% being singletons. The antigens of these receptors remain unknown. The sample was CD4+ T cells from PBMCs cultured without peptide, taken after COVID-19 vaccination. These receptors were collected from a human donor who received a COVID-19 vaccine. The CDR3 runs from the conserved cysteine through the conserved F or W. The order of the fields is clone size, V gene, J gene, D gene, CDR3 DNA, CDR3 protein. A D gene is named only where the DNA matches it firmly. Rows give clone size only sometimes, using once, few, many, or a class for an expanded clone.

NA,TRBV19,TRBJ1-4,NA,TGTGCCAGTAGTATAGCCTTTAATGAAAAACTGTTTTTT,CASSIAFNEKLFF
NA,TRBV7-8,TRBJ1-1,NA,TGTGCCAGCAGCCCCCTGGCACCTCTAAGGACACCTAAAACTAACACTGAAGCTTTCTTT,CASSPLAPLRTPKTNTEAFF
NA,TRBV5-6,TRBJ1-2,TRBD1,TGTGCCAGCAGGCAGTGGACAGGGTGGGGCTACACCTTC,CASRQWTGWGYTF
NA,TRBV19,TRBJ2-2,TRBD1,TGTGCCAGTAGTTTCCGTCACAGGGGGAACACCGGGGAGCTGTTTTTT,CASSFRHRGNTGELFF
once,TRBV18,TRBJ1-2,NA,TGTGCCAGCTCACGGTCGGACTCAAGAGGCTACACCTTC,CASSRSDSRGYTF
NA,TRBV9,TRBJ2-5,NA,TGTGCCAGCAGCGTAGGGAGCCGAGAGACCCAGTACTTC,CASSVGSRETQYF
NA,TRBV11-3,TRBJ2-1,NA,TGTGCCAGCAGCTTAGATCCCGGGGGCCGCAATGAGCAGTTCTTC,CASSLDPGGRNEQFF
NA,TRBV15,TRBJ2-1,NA,TGTGCCACCAGCAGAGATCAGCGGATAACTGAGCAGTTCTTC,CATSRDQRITEQFF
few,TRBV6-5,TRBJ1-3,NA,TGTGCCAGCAGTTTAGACGGGCTCTCTGGAAACACCATATATTTT,CASSLDGLSGNTIYF
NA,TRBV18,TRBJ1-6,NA,TGTGCCAGCTCAACCAATAATTCACCCCTCCACTTT,CASSTNNSPLHF
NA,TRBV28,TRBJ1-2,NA,TGTGCCAGCAGTTTAGATGGACAGTTGTATGGCTACACCTTC,CASSLDGQLYGYTF
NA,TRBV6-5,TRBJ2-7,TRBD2,TGTGCCAGCAGTTCGAAAGAGCGGGGTCCCTCCTACGAGCAGTACTTC,CASSSKERGPSYEQYF
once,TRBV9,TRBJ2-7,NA,TGTGCCAGCAGCGTAGAAGGGGGCGGGGCTAGCTCCTACGAGCAGTACTTC,CASSVEGGGASSYEQYF
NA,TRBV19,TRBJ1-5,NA,TGTGCCAGTAGTAGCCGGGGTCTGGGCAATCAGCCCCAGCATTTT,CASSSRGLGNQPQHF
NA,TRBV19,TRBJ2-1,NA,TGTGCCAGTAGTATAGGTGGAGGGGCCTATCACGATGAGCAGTTCTTC,CASSIGGGAYHDEQFF
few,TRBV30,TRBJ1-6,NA,TGTGCCTGGAGTTACTGGGTAGATTCACCCCTCCACTTT,CAWSYWVDSPLHF
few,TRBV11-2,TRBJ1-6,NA,TGTGCCAGCAGCTTAGACCCTGGTCCTAATTCACCCCTCCACTTT,CASSLDPGPNSPLHF
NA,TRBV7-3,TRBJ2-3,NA,TGTGCCAGCAGCGTATCGGGACATCTCACAGATACGCAGTATTTT,CASSVSGHLTDTQYF
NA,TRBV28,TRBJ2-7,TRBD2,TGTGCCAGCAGTTTAAGAGGACTAGCGGGAGTCTACGAGCAGTACTTC,CASSLRGLAGVYEQYF
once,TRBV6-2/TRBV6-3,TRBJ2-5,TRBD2,TGTGCCAGCAGTCCGAGGGGAGGGCGGACCCAGTACTTC,CASSPRGGRTQYF
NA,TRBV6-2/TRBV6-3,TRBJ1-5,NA,TGTGCCAGCAGTTACCGGGAGTACCAGCCCCAGCATTTT,CASSYREYQPQHF
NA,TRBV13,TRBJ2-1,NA,TGTGCCAGCAGCTTAGGAGGCAGGGACAATGAGCAGTTCTTC,CASSLGGRDNEQFF
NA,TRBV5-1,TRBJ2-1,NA,TGCGCCAGCAGCTTAGGACAACAATACAATGAGCAGTTCTTC,CASSLGQQYNEQFF
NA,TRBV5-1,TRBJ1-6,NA,TGCGCCAGCAGCTTGGGACAGGACAATTCACCCCTCCACTTT,CASSLGQDNSPLHF
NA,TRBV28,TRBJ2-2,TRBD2,TGTGCCAGCAGCCTCCCGGGACTAGCGGGGACCGGGGAGCTGTTTTTT,CASSLPGLAGTGELFF
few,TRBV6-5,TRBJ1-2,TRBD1,TGTGCCAGCAGTAGGGGGCCCGGTGGCTACACCTTC,CASSRGPGGYTF
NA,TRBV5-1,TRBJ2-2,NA,TGCGCCAGCAGCTTGAACACCGGGGAGCTGTTTTTT,CASSLNTGELFF
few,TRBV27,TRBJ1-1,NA,TGTGCCAGCAGTTTCAGATCGAACACTGAAGCTTTCTTT,CASSFRSNTEAFF
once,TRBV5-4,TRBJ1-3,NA,TGTGCCAGCAGCTTGGGCTCAGGGGACACTGGAAACACCATATATTTT,CASSLGSGDTGNTIYF
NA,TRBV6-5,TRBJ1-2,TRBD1,TGTGCCAGCACCCGGACAGGGTCCTATGGCTACACCTTC,CASTRTGSYGYTF
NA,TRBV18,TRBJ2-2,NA,TGTGCCAGCTCACCCCTACAAAACACCGGGGAGCTGTTTTTT,CASSPLQNTGELFF
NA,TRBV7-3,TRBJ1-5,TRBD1,TGTGCCAGCAGCCCGGACAGGGGTCAGCCCCAGCATTTT,CASSPDRGQPQHF
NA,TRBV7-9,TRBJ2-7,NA,TGTGCCAGCAGCTTAGCACTCTCGGGGCCCTCCTACGAGCAGTACTTC,CASSLALSGPSYEQYF
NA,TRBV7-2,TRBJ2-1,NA,TGTGCCAGCAGCTCCTCTATGAGCTCCTACAATGAGCAGTTCTTC,CASSSSMSSYNEQFF
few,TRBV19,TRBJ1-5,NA,TGTGCCAGTACCTCGGGGGGGTTCAGCAATCAGCCCCAGCATTTT,CASTSGGFSNQPQHF